The 24 T cell receptor beta chains presented below share a single source sample, sequenced in a study of cytomegalovirus exposure and HLA in healthy donors. PCR employed 60 Vbeta and 13 Jbeta primers. TCRdb keeps only in-frame clones here, not all; method: immunoSEQ multiplex PCR. This table has about 200,000 clones, approximately 80% appearing once. The sample comprised PBMCs. The receptors shown here come from a male donor in good health and CMV-seronegative.

V is TRBV19 and J is TRBJ1-2; 10 bases agree with TRBD1. V lost 4 bases to trimming and J lost 9 bases; unmatched junction nucleotides: 8. Germline CDR1 and CDR2: LNHDA and SQIVND (reference sequence). The CDR3 is made up of 14 amino acids. The CDR3 DNA reads TGTGCCAGTAGTACGCCTGGACAGGGGGGAAGCTACACCTTC. Translation gives CASSTPGQGGSYTF. The whole variable domain, filled in from reference TRBV19 and TRBJ1-2, reads DGGITQSPKYLFRKEGQNVTLSCEQNLNHDAMYWYRQDPGQGLRLIYYSQIVNDFQKGDIAEGYSVSREKKESFPLTVTSAQKNPTAFYLCASSTPGQGGSYTFGSGTRLTVV.

The chain employs TRBV2 and TRBJ2-7; D not certain. CDR3 length: 15 amino acids. V was shortened by 3 bases and J by 0 bases, with 12 bases between the two germline ends. Germline loops: CDR1 SNHLY, CDR2 FYNNEI. The CDR3 region has the DNA TGTGCCAGCAGTGACCTTGGTTTTAGCTCCTACGAGCAGTACTTC. It specifies CASSDLGFSSYEQYF.

J is TRBJ2-5 and V is TRBV5-1, with D uncertain. The V gene lost 0 bases and the J gene lost 5 bases, with 14 bases spanning the gap. Per germline, CDR1 SGHRS and CDR2 YFSETQ. The CDR3 covers 15 residues. This CDR3 reads CASSLADPRLETQYF. The CDR3 DNA sequence: TGCGCCAGCAGCTTGGCAGACCCGAGACTGGAGACCCAGTACTTC.

J is TRBJ2-4 and V is TRBV29-1; TRBD2 is a possible D gene (7 bases). CDR1 SQVTM and CDR2 ANQGSEA come from the germline V gene. Trimming took 6 bases from V and 6 from J, leaving 21 bases between them. The CDR3 length is 15 residues. In DNA form, the CDR3 reads TGCAGCGTCGAATATTCAGCGGGACAAGGAAACATTCAGTACTTC. This gives the protein CSVEYSAGQGNIQYF.

The chain links TRBV4-1 to TRBJ2-2, with 9 bases matching TRBD2. Germline V gene sequence: CDR1 MGHRA, CDR2 YSYEKL. After removal of 4 bases from V and 1 base from J, the junction contained 16 bases not matched to a gene. This CDR3 comprises 20 residues. CDR3 nucleotide sequence: TGCGCCAGCAGCCTCAAATTTTGGGCGGCGGGGGGGGTGAACACCGGGGAGCTGTTTTTT. Amino acid sequence: CASSLKFWAAGGVNTGELFF.

The rearrangement links TRBV10-3 to TRBJ2-3; D might be TRBD2 (6 bases). The V gene lost 8 bases and the J gene lost 0 bases, with 9 bases spanning the gap. CDR1 ENHRY and CDR2 SYGVKD come from the germline V gene. There are 13 residues in the CDR3. The CDR3 reads CAISAGSTDTQYF. CDR3 nucleotide sequence: TGTGCCATCTCTGCGGGGAGCACAGATACGCAGTATTTT.

The rearrangement joins TRBV7-9 to TRBJ2-1; perhaps TRBD2 as D (6 bases). Between the trimmed V and J ends, which lost 4 bases and 10 bases, there was a span of 11 bases. The CDR3 runs to 12 residues. From germline, CDR1 is SEHNR and CDR2 FQNEAQ (reference sequence). This CDR3 reads CASSSYRGEQFF. As DNA, the CDR3 is TGTGCCAGCAGCTCCTATCGGGGGGAGCAGTTCTTC.

The chain joins TRBV6-5 to TRBJ2-2, with 8 bases aligning to TRBD1. This CDR3 is 15 amino acids long. V trimming: 7 bases; J trimming: 4 bases; junction bases outside the gene matches: 8. The germline gives CDR1 MNHEY, CDR2 SVGAGI. The CDR3 DNA is TGTGCCAGCACCTCGGACAGGGCGGGCACCGGGGAGCTGTTTTTT. The encoded protein is CASTSDRAGTGELFF.

This clone was found once. This chain connects TRBV27 to TRBJ2-1; 10 bases map to TRBD1. Germline assignment: CDR1 MNHEY and CDR2 SMNVEV (reference sequence). The trim removed 6 bases at V and 6 bases at J, leaving 8 bases unmatched. The CDR3 contains 15 residues. The CDR3 sequence: CASSQTRTGGNEQFF. The CDR3 region has the DNA TGTGCCAGCAGCCAAACACGGACAGGGGGCAATGAGCAGTTCTTC.

V usage is TRBV5-1 and J usage is TRBJ2-7; 13 positions match TRBD2. CDR1 is SGHRS, CDR2 YFSETQ, per germline. V dropped 0 bases and J dropped 3; count of bases not matched to a gene: 3. CDR3 length equals 16 residues. DNA of the CDR3: TGCGCCAGCAGCTTGGGACTAGCGGGAGGTATCTACGAGCAGTACTTC. It encodes CASSLGLAGGIYEQYF.

The rearrangement links TRBV19 to TRBJ2-1; tentatively, D is TRBD1 (5 bases). CDR3 length equals 11 residues. CDR1 and CDR2 from the germline V gene are LNHDA and SQIVND (reference sequence). V was cut by 9 bases and J by 12 bases, with 15 bases left in between. CDR3 amino acids: CASRTPRGQFF. The CDR3, as DNA: TGTGCCAGCAGGACACCCAGAGGGCAGTTCTTC.

The rearrangement uses TRBV6-1 and TRBJ2-3; TRBD1 agrees at 7 bases. The CDR3 totals 15 residues. Looked up from germline, CDR1 is MNHNS and CDR2 is SASEGT. J was trimmed by 0 bases and V by 6 bases; bases with no gene match: 6. The CDR3 DNA reads TGTGCCAGCAGGCCGCCGGGACAGAGCACAGATACGCAGTATTTT. Protein sequence: CASRPPGQSTDTQYF.

The V call is TRBV29-1, the J call TRBJ1-1, with D perhaps TRBD1 (5 bases). Germline CDR1 reads SQVTM; CDR2 reads ANQGSEA. The V gene lost 6 bases and the J gene lost 5 bases, with 13 bases spanning the gap. This CDR3 is 12 amino acids long. This CDR3 is CSVGRGTTEAFF. The CDR3 DNA is TGCAGCGTCGGACGGGGGACTACTGAAGCTTTCTTT.

This clone was recorded a few times. The CDR3 loop is CASSMGLAGVNEQFF. The CDR3 DNA reads as TGTGCCAGCAGTATGGGACTAGCGGGAGTTAATGAGCAGTTCTTC. The chain employs TRBV27 and TRBJ2-1; 14 bases align to TRBD2. The CDR3 contains 15 residues. V gave up 5 bases and J gave up 7 bases; unmatched junction bases: 4. The germline V gene encodes CDR1 MNHEY and CDR2 SMNVEV (reference sequence).

The chain has TRBV6-5 and TRBJ1-2; 7 bases are a match to TRBD1. V was clipped by 2 bases and J by 3 bases; unmatched bases: 0. The CDR3 runs to 13 residues. CDR1 is MNHEY and CDR2 is SVGAGI in the germline V gene. CDR3 sequence (DNA): TGTGCCAGCAGTTACACAGGGGACTATGGCTACACCTTC. Its translation is CASSYTGDYGYTF.

The chain recombines TRBV4-2 with TRBJ2-7; 7 bases are shared with TRBD1. The CDR3 is 17 residues long. V shed 3 bases and J 2 bases; nucleotides not matched to a gene: 13. Germline CDR1 reads LGHNA; CDR2 reads YNFKEQ. The CDR3 DNA reads as TGTGCCAGCAGCCATACTGGGACAGTTAAAAGCCCCTACGAGCAGTACTTC. This gives the protein CASSHTGTVKSPYEQYF.

The genes are TRBV18 and TRBJ1-2, with unresolved D. Germline assignment: CDR1 KGHSH and CDR2 LQKENI. This CDR3 has 15 amino acids. Trimming pared 0 bases from V and 6 bases from J, leaving 14 bases between. The CDR3 spells CASSPPPTRGDGYTF. The CDR3 nucleotides read TGTGCCAGCTCACCACCCCCTACGAGAGGAGATGGCTACACCTTC.

This chain joins TRBV5-4 and TRBJ2-7; TRBD2 agrees at 9 bases. V dropped 2 bases and J dropped 6; count of bases not matched to a gene: 9. Per the germline V gene, CDR1 is SGHNT and CDR2 is YYREEE (reference sequence). The CDR3 runs to 15 residues. The CDR3 sequence is CASSFRAGGRGEQYF. Here the CDR3 DNA reads TGTGCCAGCAGCTTTCGCGCTGGCGGGAGGGGCGAGCAGTACTTC.

V is TRBV6-5 and J is TRBJ1-5; unclear D gene. The germline V gene encodes CDR1 MNHEY and CDR2 SVGAGI. V was cut by 6 bases and J by 10 bases, with 10 bases left in between. The CDR3 covers 11 residues. The CDR3 nucleotides are TGTGCCAGCAGGATACGGTCCCCCCAGCATTTT. Protein: CASRIRSPQHF.

The rearrangement uses TRBV10-2 and TRBJ1-1, with 9 bases lining up with TRBD1. This CDR3 comprises 17 residues. The germline V gene has CDR1 WSHSY and CDR2 SAAADI. The ends lost 2 bases at V and 1 base at J; junction bases unmatched: 8. CDR3 coding DNA: TGCGCCAGCAGTGAGGCGGGACAGGGAGCGCGGAACACTGAAGCTTTCTTT. Protein sequence: CASSEAGQGARNTEAFF.

The V gene is TRBV6-1, the J gene TRBJ2-7; D is possibly TRBD1 (6 bases). This CDR3 contains 15 residues. Germline V gene lookup returns CDR1 MNHNS and CDR2 SASEGT. Trimming removed 10 bases from V and 6 bases from J, with 25 bases in between. CDR3 DNA sequence: TGTGCCATTCCAACCTCCGGCACAGGGCTGGGCGAGCAGTACTTC. Its protein product is CAIPTSGTGLGEQYF.

The sample holds a few counts of this clone. The gene calls are TRBV5-8 and TRBJ2-6; TRBD2 matches 8 bases. Trimming at V came to 3 bases and at J to 5 bases, leaving 19 bases not matched to a gene. This CDR3 has 20 amino acids. The germline V gene encodes CDR1 SGHTS and CDR2 YDEGEE. This chain's CDR3 is CASSYPSKRETSLRANVLTF. The CDR3 coding sequence is TGTGCCAGCAGCTATCCTTCTAAGCGGGAGACCAGTTTGAGGGCCAACGTCCTGACTTTC.

V is TRBV7-8 and J is TRBJ1-5; 7 bases are shared with TRBD1. Trimming took 1 base from V and 2 from J; bases not matched to a gene: 2. The CDR3 runs 15 residues. Germline-derived CDR1 and CDR2 are SGHVS and FQNEAQ. The CDR3 coding sequence is TGTGCCAGCAGCTTAGAACAGGGGCGCAATCAGCCCCAGCATTTT. Protein sequence: CASSLEQGRNQPQHF.

The chain recombines TRBV10-1 with TRBJ2-3; 10 bases are shared with TRBD2. V lost 3 bases and J lost 3; bases outside the gene matches: 3. CDR1 and CDR2 (germline): WNHNN, SYGVQD (reference sequence). The CDR3 covers 15 residues. The DNA of the CDR3 is TGCGCCAGCAGTGACCTAGCGGGAGTAACAGATACGCAGTATTTT. As protein: CASSDLAGVTDTQYF.